Following are 10 T cell receptor beta chains from one sample sequenced in a study of T cell responses to AZD1222 COVID-19 vaccine. Produced via immunoSEQ multiplex PCR; TCRdb's table is partial and in-frame only. The table shows under 110,000 clones, with 86% occurring only once. Sequenced material: peripheral blood, taken on day 0 of AZD1222 vaccination. The source is an adult in good health.

The chain joins TRBV19 to TRBJ1-2; D call uncertain. The germline CDR1 and CDR2 sequences are LNHDA and SQIVND (reference sequence). V was clipped by 5 bases and J by 5 bases, with 9 bases between them. The CDR3 runs to 12 residues. CDR3 sequence: CASSPGGYGYTF. The CDR3 DNA reads TGTGCCAGTAGTCCCGGAGGGTATGGCTACACCTTC.

This clone has only one observation. This chain links TRBV24-1 with TRBJ1-2, with 9 positions matching TRBD1. After removal of 7 bases from V and 7 bases from J, the junction contained 15 bases not matched to a gene. Germline-derived CDR1 and CDR2 are KGHDR and SFDVKD. The CDR3 runs 16 residues. This CDR3 is CATSPNRGPSGGGYTF. The DNA for the CDR3 is TGTGCCACCAGCCCTAACAGGGGGCCGTCAGGGGGTGGCTACACCTTC.

The chain employs TRBV7-2 and TRBJ2-1, with TRBD2 matching 7 bases. CDR1 is SGHTA, CDR2 FQGNSA, per germline. V lost 3 bases and J lost 6; bases outside the gene matches: 8. The CDR3 is 15 amino acids. CDR3 sequence: CASSLEGTISNEQFF. The CDR3, as DNA: TGTGCCAGCAGCTTGGAGGGGACTATAAGCAATGAGCAGTTCTTC.

The rearrangement links TRBV4-3 to TRBJ2-1, with D unresolved. CDR1 and CDR2 (germline): LGHNA, YSLEER. The CDR3 has 13 residues. Trimming stripped 3 bases from V and 3 bases from J, with 6 bases between. CDR3 residues: CASSQAHYNEQFF. For the CDR3, the DNA is TGCGCCAGCAGCCAGGCGCACTACAATGAGCAGTTCTTC.

The chain links TRBV10-3 to TRBJ1-5; D uncertain. V was shortened by 7 bases and J by 6 bases, with 13 bases between the two germline ends. The germline V gene encodes CDR1 ENHRY and CDR2 SYGVKD. The CDR3 has 13 residues. This CDR3 reads CAINSRMGQPQHF. DNA for the CDR3: TGTGCCATCAATTCACGGATGGGTCAGCCCCAGCATTTT.

The CDR3 loop reads CASSEALRDRSAGYTF. The CDR3 bases are TGTGCCAGCAGTGAAGCGCTTCGAGACAGGTCAGCAGGCTACACCTTC. V is TRBV2 and J is TRBJ1-2; D might be TRBD1 (6 bases). This CDR3 is built from 16 residues. Trimming pared 0 bases from V and 8 bases from J, leaving 19 bases between. Germline V gene sequence: CDR1 SNHLY, CDR2 FYNNEI.

This chain links TRBV18 with TRBJ2-7; D call uncertain. Germline V gene sequence: CDR1 KGHSH, CDR2 LQKENI. Trimming stripped 2 bases from V and 0 bases from J, with 11 bases between. The CDR3 runs 15 residues. The CDR3 nucleotides read TGTGCCAGCTCACCAGGGCAGCCTGGCTCCTACGAGCAGTACTTC. Translation: CASSPGQPGSYEQYF. The full variable domain, with the rest looked up from reference TRBV18 and TRBJ2-7, is NAGVMQNPRHLVRRRGQEARLRCSPMKGHSHVYWYRQLPEEGLKFMVYLQKENIIDESGMPKERFSAEFPKEGPSILRIQQVVRGDSAAYFCASSPGQPGSYEQYFGPGTRLTVT.

This chain joins TRBV25-1 and TRBJ1-2; tentatively, D is TRBD1 (5 bases). CDR3 length: 11 residues. V shed 4 bases and J shed 6 bases, with 6 bases lying between them. CDR1 and CDR2 from the germline V gene are MGHDK and SYGVNS. The DNA of the CDR3 is TGTGCCAGCAGTGTAGGGGATGGCTACACCTTC. Translation: CASSVGDGYTF.

The chain recombines TRBV11-3 with TRBJ2-1; D perhaps matches TRBD1 (7 bases). V was shortened by 6 bases and J by 5 bases, with 11 bases between the two germline ends. In germline, CDR1 is SGHNT, CDR2 YENEEA. CDR3 length: 13 residues. CDR3 region: CASSPRGDNEQFF. DNA for the CDR3: TGTGCCAGCAGTCCCAGGGGGGACAATGAGCAGTTCTTC.

This clone was recorded once. The gene calls are TRBV3-1 (or the pseudogene TRBV3-2) and TRBJ1-1; D is unclear. V was cut by 4 bases and J by 11 bases, with 20 bases left in between. The CDR3 extends over 14 amino acids. Germline CDR1 and CDR2: LGHDT and YNNKEL (reference sequence). CDR3 amino acids: CASSLPSVSGGAFF. The CDR3 DNA reads as TGTGCCAGCAGCCTACCGTCGGTTTCGGGAGGCGCTTTCTTT.